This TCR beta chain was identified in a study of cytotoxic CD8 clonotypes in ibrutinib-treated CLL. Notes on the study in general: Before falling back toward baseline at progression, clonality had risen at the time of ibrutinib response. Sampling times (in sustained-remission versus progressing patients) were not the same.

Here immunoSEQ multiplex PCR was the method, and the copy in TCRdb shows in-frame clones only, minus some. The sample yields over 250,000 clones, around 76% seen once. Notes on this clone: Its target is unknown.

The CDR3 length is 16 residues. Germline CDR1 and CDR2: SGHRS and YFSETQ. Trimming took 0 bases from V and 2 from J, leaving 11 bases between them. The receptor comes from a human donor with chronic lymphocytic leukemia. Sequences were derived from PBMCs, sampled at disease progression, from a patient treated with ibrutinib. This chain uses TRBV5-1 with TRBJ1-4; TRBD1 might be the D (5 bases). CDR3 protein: CASSLVGPGTNEKLFF. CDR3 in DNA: TGCGCCAGCAGCTTGGTGGGACCCGGGACTAATGAAAAACTGTTTTTT. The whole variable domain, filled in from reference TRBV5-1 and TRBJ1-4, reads KAGVTQTPRYLIKTRGQQVTLSCSPISGHRSVSWYQQTPGQGLQFLFEYFSETQRNKGNFPGRFSGRQFSNSRSEMNVSTLELGDSALYLCASSLVGPGTNEKLFFGSGTQLSVL.